This TCR beta chain stems from a study of technical replicates of blood from a few donors. V shed 5 bases and J shed 7 bases, with 9 bases lying between them. The germline V gene has CDR1 SGHTA and CDR2 FQGNSA. The CDR3 loop spans 12 amino acids. Sequenced by immunoSEQ multiplex PCR; TCRdb stores in-frame clones only, minus some. The data hold some 85,000 clones, with about 93% observed a single time. Sequenced: T cells isolated from PBMCs. The V gene is TRBV7-2, the J gene TRBJ2-4; possibly TRBD1 for D (5 bases). This receptor was identified in a human donor in good health. CDR3 protein: CASSQGFNIQYF. CDR3 DNA: TGTGCCAGCAGCCAGGGTTTTAACATTCAGTACTTC.